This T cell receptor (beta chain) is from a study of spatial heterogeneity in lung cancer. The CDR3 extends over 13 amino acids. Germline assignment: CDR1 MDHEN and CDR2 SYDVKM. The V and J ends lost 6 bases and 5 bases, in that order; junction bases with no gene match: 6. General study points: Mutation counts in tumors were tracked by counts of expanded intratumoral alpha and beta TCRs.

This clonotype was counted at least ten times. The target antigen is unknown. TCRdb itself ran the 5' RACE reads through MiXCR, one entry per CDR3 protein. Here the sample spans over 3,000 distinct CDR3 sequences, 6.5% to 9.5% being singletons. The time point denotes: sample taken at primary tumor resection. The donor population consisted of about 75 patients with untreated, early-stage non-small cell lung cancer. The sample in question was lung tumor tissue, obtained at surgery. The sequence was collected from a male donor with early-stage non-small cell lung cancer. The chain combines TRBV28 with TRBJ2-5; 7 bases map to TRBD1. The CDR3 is CASSLTGLETQYF. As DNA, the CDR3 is TGTGCCAGCAGCCTGACAGGGTTGGAGACCCAGTACTTC.